Below are 18 T cell receptor beta chains sequenced from a single sample in a study of cytomegalovirus exposure and HLA in healthy donors (TCRdb year 2017). Library generation was performed with the immunoSEQ multiplex PCR assay. For the multiplex PCR, a mixture combining 60 forward primers for TCR Vbeta segments and 13 reverse primers for TCR Jbeta segments was used. This is the immuneACCESS table as TCRdb keeps it, with only in-frame sequences that have V and J called. A part of the clones is gone; compared with another copy, unresolved V genes explain less than half, and the rest is unexplained. This sample gives more than 90,000 clones in total; under 85% of them show up just once. The top ten clones comprise 1.5% to 2.5% of the sample. The sequencing sample was made of PBMCs. These receptors were collected from a man aged 35-49 years in good health and CMV-seronegative.

This clone appeared a single time. This chain joins TRBV9 and TRBJ1-1; no clear D gene. The CDR3 sequence is 14 residues long. Trimming stripped 3 bases from V and 5 bases from J, with 14 bases between. Germline V CDR1 and CDR2: SGDLS, YYNGEE. The CDR3 DNA reads as TGTGCCAGCAGCGCGATCGACCCGAGGACTGAAGCTTTCTTT. Translating it yields CASSAIDPRTEAFF.

CDR3 in DNA: TGTGCCAGCAGCCCCGGCGCCACAGCCTACCCCTCCTATAATTCACCCCTCCACTTT. It yields the protein CASSPGATAYPSYNSPLHF. The V gene is TRBV28, the J gene TRBJ1-6; D is ambiguous. The ends were cut back, 6 bases at V and 0 bases at J, with 21 bases in the middle. The length of the CDR3 is 19 residues. Germline V gives CDR1 MDHEN, CDR2 SYDVKM.

This clone was seen only once. The junction differs from germline at one of its ends, possibly a read error. The chain has TRBV7-9 and TRBJ2-7, with 8 bases matching TRBD1. CDR3 length: 15 residues. Germline V gene lookup returns CDR1 SEHNR and CDR2 FQNEAQ (reference sequence). The CDR3 DNA follows: TGTTCCAGCAGCCCCTCGACAGGGGTCCACTACGAGCAGTACTTC. It translates to CSSSPSTGVHYEQYF.

This clone has a handful of counts. The chain joins TRBV2 to TRBJ1-5; the D is unclear. Germline values: CDR1 SNHLY, CDR2 FYNNEI. Trimming removed 7 bases at V and 7 bases at J, with 17 bases between. The CDR3 is 14 residues long. CDR3 loop: CASKRSVPSQPQHF. The DNA of the CDR3 is TGTGCCAGCAAACGAAGCGTGCCATCGCAGCCCCAGCATTTT.

The chain recombines TRBV7-9 with TRBJ1-2; possible D gene TRBD1, 6 bases. The germline CDR1 and CDR2 sequences are SEHNR and FQNEAQ (reference sequence). Trimming took 5 bases from V and 4 from J, leaving 11 bases between them. This CDR3 is 13 amino acids long. The CDR3 DNA follows: TGTGCCAGCAGCCAACCGGACAGCTATGGCTACACCTTC. Translating gives CASSQPDSYGYTF.

This clone was recorded a few times. The V call is TRBV5-6, the J call TRBJ2-7; TRBD1 matches at 7 bases. The CDR3 consists of 15 residues. V shed 4 bases, J shed 0 bases, and the junction held 7 bases outside the gene matches. Germline CDR1 and CDR2: SGHDT and YYEEEE. Here the CDR3 reads CASSIPGQLSYEQYF. The CDR3 bases are TGTGCCAGCAGCATCCCGGGACAGCTCTCCTACGAGCAGTACTTC.

The rearrangement uses TRBV9 and TRBJ1-3, with 11 bases aligning to TRBD1. The length of the CDR3 is 15 residues. Germline V gives CDR1 SGDLS, CDR2 YYNGEE. The V gene end was trimmed by 3 bases and the J gene end by 2 bases; junction bases not matched to a gene: 1. CDR3 in DNA: TGTGCCAGCAGCGCGGGACAGGGGGCTGGAAACACCATATATTTT. The encoded protein is CASSAGQGAGNTIYF.

This clone showed up just once. The chain links TRBV28 to TRBJ1-5; D ambiguous. The V gene's germline CDR1 is MDHEN and CDR2 SYDVKM. The CDR3 totals 15 residues. V lost 4 bases and J 2 bases, leaving 12 bases between the germline ends. CDR3 DNA: TGTGCCAGCAGTTACGGGCCCGGGGGCAATCAGCCCCAGCATTTT. Translation: CASSYGPGGNQPQHF.

The chain combines TRBV6-5 with TRBJ2-2, with 10 positions matching TRBD2. Looked up from germline, CDR1 is MNHEY and CDR2 is SVGAGI. CDR3 length: 15 residues. V lost 6 bases to trimming and J lost 3 bases; unmatched junction nucleotides: 4. CDR3 residues: CASSWTSGYTGELFF. The CDR3 DNA follows: TGTGCCAGCAGCTGGACTAGCGGATACACCGGGGAGCTGTTTTTT.

The chain combines TRBV5-1 with TRBJ2-5; D may be TRBD1 (6 bases). The germline V gene has CDR1 SGHRS and CDR2 YFSETQ. This CDR3 region has 14 residues. The ends were cut back, 2 bases at V and 1 base at J, with 9 bases in the middle. The CDR3 coding sequence is TGCGCCAGCAGCTTAGCAGGGGCCCAAGAGACCCAGTACTTC. Residues: CASSLAGAQETQYF.

The V gene is TRBV7-3, the J gene TRBJ1-6; D call uncertain. V was clipped by 0 bases and J by 9 bases, with 12 bases between them. Germline V gene data show CDR1 as SGHTA and CDR2 as FQGTGA. This CDR3 has 15 amino acids. The DNA of the CDR3 is TGTGCCAGCAGCTTAACCGCAGCTGGAGCTTCACCCCTCCACTTT. It encodes CASSLTAAGASPLHF.

This chain joins TRBV7-2 and TRBJ2-5; 7 nucleotides match TRBD1. In germline, CDR1 is SGHTA, CDR2 FQGNSA. V dropped 5 bases and J dropped 1; count of bases not matched to a gene: 10. There are 16 residues in the CDR3. For the CDR3, the DNA is TGTGCCAGCAGCGGCATCCGGGACAGACCCCAAGAGACCCAGTACTTC. This codes for CASSGIRDRPQETQYF.

The V call is TRBV30, the J call TRBJ1-2, with a weak D call TRBD1 (5 bases). Germline V gene lookup returns CDR1 GTSNPN and CDR2 SVGIG (reference sequence). V lost 4 bases, J lost 3 bases, and 9 bases lay in between. This CDR3 is built from 12 residues. CDR3 sequence reads: CAWTMTDYGYTF. The CDR3 nucleotides read TGTGCCTGGACTATGACAGACTATGGCTACACCTTC.

In regard to this clone: One end of the junction does not line up with germline, which may come from a read error. The rearrangement joins TRBV7-9 to TRBJ1-2, with D perhaps matching TRBD1 (6 bases). The CDR3 totals 14 residues. CDR1 is SEHNR and CDR2 is FQNEAQ in the germline V gene (reference sequence). The CDR3 protein is CSSSLTGQIYGYTF. In DNA, the CDR3 is TGTTCCAGCAGCTTAACAGGACAGATCTATGGCTACACCTTC.

The chain links TRBV5-1 to TRBJ1-1; D possibly corresponds to TRBD1 (5 bases). V lost 4 bases to trimming and J lost 0 bases, with 10 bases between them. The CDR3 runs to 14 residues. Germline lookup yields CDR1 SGHRS and CDR2 YFSETQ. In nucleotides, the CDR3 is TGCGCCAGCAGCGAAGGGACTATGAACACTGAAGCTTTCTTT. Translation: CASSEGTMNTEAFF.

This chain links TRBV7-9 with TRBJ1-3; 7 bases fit TRBD1. V lost 6 bases and J lost 0; bases outside the gene matches: 8. Germline V gene lookup returns CDR1 SEHNR and CDR2 FQNEAQ (reference sequence). This CDR3 region has 16 residues. CDR3 region: CASRAPGQTSGNTIYF. The CDR3 bases are TGTGCCAGCAGGGCTCCGGGACAGACCTCTGGAAACACCATATATTTT.

The chain carries TRBV7-9 and TRBJ2-1; the match to TRBD1 covers 9 bases. V shed 0 bases and J 8 bases; nucleotides not matched to a gene: 5. The germline V gene has CDR1 SEHNR and CDR2 FQNEAQ (reference sequence). There are 15 residues in the CDR3. The chain's CDR3 is CASSLAGQGFDEQFF. The CDR3 DNA reads as TGTGCCAGCAGCTTAGCAGGACAGGGGTTTGATGAGCAGTTCTTC.

V and J are TRBV6-1 and TRBJ2-5, with D perhaps TRBD1 (5 bases). The V end was cut by 3 bases, the J end by 1 base, with 15 bases between. CDR1 MNHNS and CDR2 SASEGT come from the germline V gene. CDR3 length: 16 amino acids. In DNA, the CDR3 is TGTGCCAGCAGTGATAGGGCAGGGAAGTCCCAAGAGACCCAGTACTTC. Protein product: CASSDRAGKSQETQYF.